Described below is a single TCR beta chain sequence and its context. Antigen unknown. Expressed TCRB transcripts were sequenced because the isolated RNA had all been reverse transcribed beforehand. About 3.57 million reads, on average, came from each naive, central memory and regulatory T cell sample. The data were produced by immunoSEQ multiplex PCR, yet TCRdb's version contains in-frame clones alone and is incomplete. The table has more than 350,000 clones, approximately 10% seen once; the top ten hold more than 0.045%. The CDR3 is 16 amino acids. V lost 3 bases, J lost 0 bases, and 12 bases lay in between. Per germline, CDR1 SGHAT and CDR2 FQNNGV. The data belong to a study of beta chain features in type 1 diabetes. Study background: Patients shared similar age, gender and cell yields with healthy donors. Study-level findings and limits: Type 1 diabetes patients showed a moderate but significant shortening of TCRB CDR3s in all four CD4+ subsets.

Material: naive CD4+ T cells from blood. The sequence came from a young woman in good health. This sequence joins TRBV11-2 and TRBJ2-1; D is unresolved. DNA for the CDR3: TGTGCCAGCAGCTTCGGTGGCTACCTCTCCTACAATGAGCAGTTCTTC. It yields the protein CASSFGGYLSYNEQFF.